This T cell receptor beta chain originates from a study of post-analysis software for immune sequencing data. Findings and limits, study-wide: Elevated frequency relative to controls characterized several TRBV segments in patients, TRBV5-6, TRBV5-1 and TRBV20-1 among them.

Germline-derived CDR1 and CDR2 are LGHDT and YNNKEL (reference sequence). This CDR3 is built from 15 residues. Comments on this clonotype: Its antigen is still unknown.

TCR beta cDNA libraries had unique molecular identifiers. Each CDR3 protein gets one entry after TCRdb re-called the PCR reads with MiXCR. The repertoire consists of more than 500,000 distinct CDR3 sequences, with around a third occurring once and the leading ten covering around 5.9%. The TCR comes from a girl younger than 18 with multiple sclerosis. Input material: blood. The chain has TRBV3-1 and TRBJ2-1, with D perhaps matching TRBD2 (7 bases). The assigned J gene may be wrong: the sequence end matches TRBJ2-7 better. CDR3 nucleotides: TGTGCCAGCAGCCAAGGGCGGGGGCACTACAATGAGCAGTACTTC. This gives the protein CASSQGRGHYNEQYF.